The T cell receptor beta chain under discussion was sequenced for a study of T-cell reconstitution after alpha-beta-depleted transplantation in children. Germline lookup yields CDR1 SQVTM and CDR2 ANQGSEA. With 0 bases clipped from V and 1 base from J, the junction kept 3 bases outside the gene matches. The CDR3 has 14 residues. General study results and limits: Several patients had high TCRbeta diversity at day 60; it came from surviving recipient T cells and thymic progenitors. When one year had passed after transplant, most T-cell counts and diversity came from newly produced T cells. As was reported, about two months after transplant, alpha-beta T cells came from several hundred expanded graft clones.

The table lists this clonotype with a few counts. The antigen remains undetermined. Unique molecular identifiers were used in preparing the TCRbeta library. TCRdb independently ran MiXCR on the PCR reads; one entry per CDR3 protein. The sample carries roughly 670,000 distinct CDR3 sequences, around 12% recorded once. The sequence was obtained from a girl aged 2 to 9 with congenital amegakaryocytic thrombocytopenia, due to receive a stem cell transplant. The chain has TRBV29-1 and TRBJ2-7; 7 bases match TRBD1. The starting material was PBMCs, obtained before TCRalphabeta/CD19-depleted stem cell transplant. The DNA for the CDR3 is TGCAGCGTTGAAGACAGGGGGAATTCCTACGAGCAGTACTTC. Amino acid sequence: CSVEDRGNSYEQYF.